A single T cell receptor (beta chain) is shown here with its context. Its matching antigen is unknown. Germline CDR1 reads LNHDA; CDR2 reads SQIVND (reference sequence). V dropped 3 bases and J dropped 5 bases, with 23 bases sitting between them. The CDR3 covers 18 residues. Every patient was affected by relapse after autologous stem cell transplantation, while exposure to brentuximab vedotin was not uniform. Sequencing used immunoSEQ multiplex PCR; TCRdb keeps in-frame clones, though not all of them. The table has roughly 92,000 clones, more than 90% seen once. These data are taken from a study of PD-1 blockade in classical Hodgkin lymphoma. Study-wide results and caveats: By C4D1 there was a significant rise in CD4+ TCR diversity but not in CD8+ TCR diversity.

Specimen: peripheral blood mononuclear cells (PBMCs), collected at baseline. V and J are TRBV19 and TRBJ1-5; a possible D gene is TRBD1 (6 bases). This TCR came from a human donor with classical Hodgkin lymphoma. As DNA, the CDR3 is TGTGCCAGTAGTATCCACATTGGGATGGGGGGCGGGGATCAGCCCCAGCATTTT. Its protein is CASSIHIGMGGGDQPQHF.